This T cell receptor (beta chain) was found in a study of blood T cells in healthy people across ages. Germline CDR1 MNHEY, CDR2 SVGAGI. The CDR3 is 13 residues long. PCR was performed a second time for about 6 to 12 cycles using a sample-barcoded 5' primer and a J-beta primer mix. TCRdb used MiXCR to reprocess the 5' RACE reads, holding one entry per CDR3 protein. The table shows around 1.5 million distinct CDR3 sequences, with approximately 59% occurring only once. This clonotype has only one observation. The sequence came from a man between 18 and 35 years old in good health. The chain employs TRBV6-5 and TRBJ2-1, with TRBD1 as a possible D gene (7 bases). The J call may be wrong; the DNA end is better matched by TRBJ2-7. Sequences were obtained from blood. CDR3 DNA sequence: TGTGCCAGCGGGAGACAGGGAGGCAATGAGCAGTACTTC. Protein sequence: CASGRQGGNEQYF.